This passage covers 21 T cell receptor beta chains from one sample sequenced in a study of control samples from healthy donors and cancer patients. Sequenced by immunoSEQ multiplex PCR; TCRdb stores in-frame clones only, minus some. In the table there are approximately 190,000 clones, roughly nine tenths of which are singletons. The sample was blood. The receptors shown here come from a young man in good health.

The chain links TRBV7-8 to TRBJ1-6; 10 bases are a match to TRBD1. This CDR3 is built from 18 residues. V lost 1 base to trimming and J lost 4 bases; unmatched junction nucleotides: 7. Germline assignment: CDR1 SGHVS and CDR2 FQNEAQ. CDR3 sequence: CASSLESPGQGYNSPLHF. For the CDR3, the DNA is TGTGCCAGCAGCTTAGAAAGTCCGGGACAGGGGTATAATTCACCCCTCCACTTT.

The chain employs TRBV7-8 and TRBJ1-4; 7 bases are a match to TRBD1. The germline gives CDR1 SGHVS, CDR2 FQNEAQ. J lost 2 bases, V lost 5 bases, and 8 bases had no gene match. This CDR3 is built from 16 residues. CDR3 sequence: CASSHPTTGTNEKLFF. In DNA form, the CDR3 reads TGTGCCAGCAGCCACCCGACGACAGGGACTAATGAAAAACTGTTTTTT.

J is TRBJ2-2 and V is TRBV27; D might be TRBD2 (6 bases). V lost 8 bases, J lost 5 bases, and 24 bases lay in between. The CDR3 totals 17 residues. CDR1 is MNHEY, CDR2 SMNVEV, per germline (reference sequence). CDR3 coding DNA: TGTGCCAGCTTGGGTTTGCGGGCGGGGAGCGAGACCGGGGAGCTGTTTTTT. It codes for CASLGLRAGSETGELFF.

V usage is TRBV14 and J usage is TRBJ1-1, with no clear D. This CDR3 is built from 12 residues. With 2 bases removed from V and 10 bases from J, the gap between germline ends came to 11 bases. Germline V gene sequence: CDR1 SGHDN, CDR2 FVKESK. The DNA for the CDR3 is TGTGCCAGCAGCCAACATGGTTCCGGAGCTTTCTTT. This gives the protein CASSQHGSGAFF.

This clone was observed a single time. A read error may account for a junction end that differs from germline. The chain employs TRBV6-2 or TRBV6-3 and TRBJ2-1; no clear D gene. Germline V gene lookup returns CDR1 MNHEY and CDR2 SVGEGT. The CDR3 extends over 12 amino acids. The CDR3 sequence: CASSPSHNEQFF. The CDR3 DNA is TGTGCCAGCAGCCCCTCCCACAATGAGCAGTTCTTC.

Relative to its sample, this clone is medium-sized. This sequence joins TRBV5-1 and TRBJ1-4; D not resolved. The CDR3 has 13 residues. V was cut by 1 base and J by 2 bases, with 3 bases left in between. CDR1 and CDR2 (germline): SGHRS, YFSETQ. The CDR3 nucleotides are TGCGCCAGCAGCTTGATTACTAATGAAAAACTGTTTTTT. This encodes CASSLITNEKLFF.

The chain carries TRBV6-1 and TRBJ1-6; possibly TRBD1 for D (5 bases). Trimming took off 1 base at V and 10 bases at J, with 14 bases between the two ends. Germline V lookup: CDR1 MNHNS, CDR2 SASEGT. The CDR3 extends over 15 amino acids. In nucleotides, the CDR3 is TGTGCCAGCAGTGAAGTGGAGGGGCTTTGGTCACCCCTCCACTTT. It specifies CASSEVEGLWSPLHF.

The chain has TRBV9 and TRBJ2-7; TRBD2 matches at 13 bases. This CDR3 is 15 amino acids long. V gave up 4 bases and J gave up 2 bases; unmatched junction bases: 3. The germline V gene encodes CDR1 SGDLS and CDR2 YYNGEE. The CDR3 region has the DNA TGTGCCAGCAGCCCGACTAGCGGGGGGCCCTACGAGCAGTACTTC. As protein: CASSPTSGGPYEQYF.

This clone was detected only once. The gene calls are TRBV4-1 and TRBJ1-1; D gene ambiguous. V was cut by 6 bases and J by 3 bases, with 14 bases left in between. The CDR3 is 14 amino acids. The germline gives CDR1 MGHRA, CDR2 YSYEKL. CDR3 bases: TGCGCCAGCAGAGGGCCCTTGAGAGACACTGAAGCTTTCTTT. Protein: CASRGPLRDTEAFF.

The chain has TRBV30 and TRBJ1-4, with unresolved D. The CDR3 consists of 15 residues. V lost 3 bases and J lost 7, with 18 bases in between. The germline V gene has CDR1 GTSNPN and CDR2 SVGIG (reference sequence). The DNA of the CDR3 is TGTGCCTGGAGCGCCGTTAGGGTCAGAGGTGAAAAACTGTTTTTT. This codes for CAWSAVRVRGEKLFF.

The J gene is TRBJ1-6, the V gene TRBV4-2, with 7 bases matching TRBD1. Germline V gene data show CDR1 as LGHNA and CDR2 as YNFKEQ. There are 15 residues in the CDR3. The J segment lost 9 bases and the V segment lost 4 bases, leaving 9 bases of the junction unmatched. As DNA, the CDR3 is TGTGCCAGCAGCCTGAGGGGGGACAGCCCTTCACCCCTCCACTTT. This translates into CASSLRGDSPSPLHF.

The CDR3 sequence is CSVEIRDPYEQYF. The DNA for the CDR3 is TGCAGCGTTGAAATCAGGGATCCCTACGAGCAGTACTTC. This sequence joins TRBV29-1 and TRBJ2-7; D is perhaps TRBD1 (5 bases). There are 13 residues in the CDR3. Trimming pared 2 bases from V and 2 bases from J, leaving 10 bases between. Germline V gives CDR1 SQVTM, CDR2 ANQGSEA.

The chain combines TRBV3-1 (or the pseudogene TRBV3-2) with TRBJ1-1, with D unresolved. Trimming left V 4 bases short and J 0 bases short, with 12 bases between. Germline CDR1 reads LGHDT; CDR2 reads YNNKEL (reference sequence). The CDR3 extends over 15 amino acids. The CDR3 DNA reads TGTGCCAGCAGCCCCCCGGCAGTTTTGAACACTGAAGCTTTCTTT. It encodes CASSPPAVLNTEAFF.

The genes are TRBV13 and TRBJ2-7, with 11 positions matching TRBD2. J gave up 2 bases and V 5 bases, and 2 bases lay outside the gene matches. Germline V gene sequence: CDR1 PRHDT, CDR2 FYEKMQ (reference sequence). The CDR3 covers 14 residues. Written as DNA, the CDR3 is TGTGCCAGCAGCAATAGCGGGGGGGCCTACGAGCAGTACTTC. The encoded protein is CASSNSGGAYEQYF.

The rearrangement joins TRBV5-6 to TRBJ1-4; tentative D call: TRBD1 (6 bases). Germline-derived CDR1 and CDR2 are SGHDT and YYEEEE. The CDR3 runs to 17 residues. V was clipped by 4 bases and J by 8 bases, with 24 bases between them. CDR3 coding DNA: TGTGCCAGCAGCCAGCTTCAGGGGAGCAGGGGAAGGGAAAAACTGTTTTTT. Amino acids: CASSQLQGSRGREKLFF.

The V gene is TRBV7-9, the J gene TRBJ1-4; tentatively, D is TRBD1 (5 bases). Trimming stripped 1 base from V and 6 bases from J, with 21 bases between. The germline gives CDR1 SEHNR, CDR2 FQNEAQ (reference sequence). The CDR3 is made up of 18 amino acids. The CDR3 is CASSLGVRGFWRDEKLFF. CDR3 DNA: TGTGCCAGCAGCTTAGGGGTCCGGGGGTTCTGGCGTGATGAAAAACTGTTTTTT.

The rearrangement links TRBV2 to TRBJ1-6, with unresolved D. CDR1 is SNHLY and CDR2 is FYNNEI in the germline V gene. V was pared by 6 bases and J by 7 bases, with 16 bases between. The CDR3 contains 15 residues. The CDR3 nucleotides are TGTGCCAGCAGGAGGGAAGTGGGAGGGAATTCACCCCTCCACTTT. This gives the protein CASRREVGGNSPLHF.

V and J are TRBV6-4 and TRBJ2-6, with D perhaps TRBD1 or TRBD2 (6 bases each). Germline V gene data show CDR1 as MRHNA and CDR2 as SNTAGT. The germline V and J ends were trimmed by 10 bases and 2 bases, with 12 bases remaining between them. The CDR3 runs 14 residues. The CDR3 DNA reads TGTGCCACTCGCGGGGACACTGGGGCCAACGTCCTGACTTTC. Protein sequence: CATRGDTGANVLTF.

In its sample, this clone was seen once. The chain's CDR3 is CASSMGGGGGYTF. DNA for the CDR3: TGTGCCAGCAGCATGGGGGGAGGTGGTGGCTACACCTTC. J is TRBJ1-2 and V is TRBV7-6; tentatively, D is TRBD1 (5 bases). Trimming took off 5 bases at V and 7 bases at J, with 14 bases between the two ends. CDR3 length equals 13 residues. Germline assignment: CDR1 SGHVS and CDR2 FNYEAQ.

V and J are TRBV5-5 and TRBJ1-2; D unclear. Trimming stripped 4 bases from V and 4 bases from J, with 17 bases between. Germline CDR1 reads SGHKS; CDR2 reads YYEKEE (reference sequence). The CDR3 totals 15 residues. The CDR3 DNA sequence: TGTGCCAGCAGCCCTTCGGCCCTGGCCGGCTATGGCTACACCTTC. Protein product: CASSPSALAGYGYTF.

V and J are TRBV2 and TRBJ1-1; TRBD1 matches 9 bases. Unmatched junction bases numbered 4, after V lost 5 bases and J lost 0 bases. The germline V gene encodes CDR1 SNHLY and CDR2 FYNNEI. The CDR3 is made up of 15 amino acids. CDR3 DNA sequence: TGTGCCAGCAGTCCCGGGACAGGGATGAACACTGAAGCTTTCTTT. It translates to CASSPGTGMNTEAFF.